This entry is about one TCR beta chain. The antigen remains unidentified. The germline CDR1 and CDR2 sequences are KGHSH and LQKENI. The CDR3 runs 15 residues. The V end was cut by 3 bases, the J end by 0 bases, with 12 bases between. 13 Jbeta primers and 60 Vbeta primers were used for the PCR. The method was immunoSEQ multiplex PCR; TCRdb's version includes in-frame clones alone and lacks a portion of them. The data contain around 50,000 clones, 60% to 85% of them singletons. This record comes from a study of cytomegalovirus exposure and HLA in healthy donors. Study-wide results and caveats: A later analysis linked a missense variant in DCLRE1C to the trimming of TCR beta V and J genes.

The chain couples TRBV18 to TRBJ2-7; possible D gene TRBD1, 7 bases. The TCR sequence derives from a man aged 30 to 39 in good health and CMV-seropositive. The specimen sequenced was PBMCs. The DNA of the CDR3 is TGTGCCAGCTCACCGCGGGACAGCCTCTCCTACGAGCAGTACTTC. As protein: CASSPRDSLSYEQYF. Full variable domain (rest looked up from reference TRBV18 and TRBJ2-7): NAGVMQNPRHLVRRRGQEARLRCSPMKGHSHVYWYRQLPEEGLKFMVYLQKENIIDESGMPKERFSAEFPKEGPSILRIQQVVRGDSAAYFCASSPRDSLSYEQYFGPGTRLTVT.